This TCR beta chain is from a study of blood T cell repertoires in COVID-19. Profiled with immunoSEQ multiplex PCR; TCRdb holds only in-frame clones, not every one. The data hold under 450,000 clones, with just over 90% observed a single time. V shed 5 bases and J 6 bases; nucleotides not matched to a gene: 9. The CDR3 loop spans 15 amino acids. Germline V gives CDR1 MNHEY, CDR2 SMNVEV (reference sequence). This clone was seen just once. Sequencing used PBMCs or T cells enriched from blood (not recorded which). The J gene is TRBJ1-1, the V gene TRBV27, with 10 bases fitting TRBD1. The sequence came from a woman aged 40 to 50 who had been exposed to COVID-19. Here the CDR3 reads CASSTPGQGLPEAFF. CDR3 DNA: TGTGCCAGCAGTACGCCGGGACAGGGGCTCCCTGAAGCTTTCTTT.